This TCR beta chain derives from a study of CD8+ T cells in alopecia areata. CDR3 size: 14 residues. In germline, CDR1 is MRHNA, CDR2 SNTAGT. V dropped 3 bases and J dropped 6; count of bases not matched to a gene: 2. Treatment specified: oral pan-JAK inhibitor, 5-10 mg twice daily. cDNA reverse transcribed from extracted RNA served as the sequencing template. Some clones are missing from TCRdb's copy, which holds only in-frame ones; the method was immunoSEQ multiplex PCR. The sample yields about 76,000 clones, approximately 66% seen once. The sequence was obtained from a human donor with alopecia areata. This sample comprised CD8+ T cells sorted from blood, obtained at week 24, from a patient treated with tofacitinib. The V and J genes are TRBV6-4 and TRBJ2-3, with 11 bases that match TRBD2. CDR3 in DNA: TGTGCCAGCAGTGAGACTAGCGGGATGGATACGCAGTATTTT. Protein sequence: CASSETSGMDTQYF.